This T cell receptor (beta chain) was recorded in a study of cytotoxic CD8 clonotypes in ibrutinib-treated CLL. Germline V lookup: CDR1 KGHSH, CDR2 LQKENI. The CDR3 consists of 14 residues. Trimming took off 3 bases at V and 5 bases at J, with 12 bases between the two ends. With sequencing, the targeted depth ranged from 1 in 200,000 to 1 in 1 million T cells. The data were produced by immunoSEQ multiplex PCR, yet TCRdb's version contains in-frame clones alone and is incomplete. The table shows a few hundred thousand clones, with under 80% occurring only once. This material consisted of PBMCs, taken after 24 months of ibrutinib treatment. The rearrangement uses TRBV18 and TRBJ2-3; no clear D gene. This clonotype was obtained from a human donor with chronic lymphocytic leukemia. Here the CDR3 DNA reads TGTGCCAGCTCACCGCCCTCATCGGTAGATACGCAGTATTTT. Its protein is CASSPPSSVDTQYF.